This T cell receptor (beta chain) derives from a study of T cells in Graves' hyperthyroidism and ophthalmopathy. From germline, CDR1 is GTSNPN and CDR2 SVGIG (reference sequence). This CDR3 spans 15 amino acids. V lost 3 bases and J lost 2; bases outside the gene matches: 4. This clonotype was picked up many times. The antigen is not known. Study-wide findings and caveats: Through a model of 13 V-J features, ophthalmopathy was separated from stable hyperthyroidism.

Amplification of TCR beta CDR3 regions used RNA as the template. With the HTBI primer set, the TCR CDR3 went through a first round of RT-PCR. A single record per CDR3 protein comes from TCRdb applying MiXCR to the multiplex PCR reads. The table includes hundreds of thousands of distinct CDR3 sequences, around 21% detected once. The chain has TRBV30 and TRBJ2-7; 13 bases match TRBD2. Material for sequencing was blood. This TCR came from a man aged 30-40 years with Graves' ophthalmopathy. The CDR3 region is CAWRGLAGPTYEQYF. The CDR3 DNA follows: TGTGCCTGGAGGGGACTAGCGGGGCCTACCTACGAGCAGTACTTC.